The 20 T cell receptor beta chains below were found in one sample sequenced in a study of CD8+ T cells in alopecia areata. It was cDNA, reverse transcribed from extracted RNA, that served as the sequencing template. Clones were read by immunoSEQ multiplex PCR, and TCRdb kept only the in-frame ones, dropping some. The table records about 150,000 clones, 87% of them present only once. The sample was CD8+ T cells sorted from blood, taken at week 0. All receptors come from a human donor with alopecia areata.

This clone was recorded once. The chain joins TRBV30 to TRBJ2-7; TRBD2 matches 7 bases. The CDR3 totals 13 residues. J was trimmed by 6 bases and V by 5 bases; bases with no gene match: 10. The germline CDR1 and CDR2 sequences are GTSNPN and SVGIG (reference sequence). The CDR3 nucleotides read TGTGCCTGGGGGCCCTTGGGAGGGACCGAGCAGTACTTC. The encoded protein is CAWGPLGGTEQYF.

The rearrangement joins TRBV29-1 to TRBJ2-1, with D possibly TRBD2 on 5 matching bases. The CDR3 runs 16 residues. Germline loops: CDR1 SQVTM, CDR2 ANQGSEA. The germline V and J ends were trimmed by 1 base and 3 bases, with 16 bases remaining between them. The CDR3 DNA follows: TGCAGCGTTGAAGGGCTTTTGGGCGGGTACTACAATGAGCAGTTCTTC. Its protein product is CSVEGLLGGYYNEQFF.

The rearrangement links TRBV7-8 to TRBJ2-3, with no clear D. The V gene's germline CDR1 is SGHVS and CDR2 FQNEAQ. The CDR3 runs 11 residues. V was shortened by 5 bases and J by 3 bases, with 3 bases between the two germline ends. CDR3 region: CASSRTDTQYF. CDR3 coding DNA: TGTGCCAGCAGCCGGACAGATACGCAGTATTTT.

The rearrangement joins TRBV7-9 to TRBJ2-1, with 8 bases that match TRBD1. Germline trimming cut 1 base from V and 7 bases from J; bases unmatched to any gene: 3. CDR1 is SEHNR and CDR2 is FQNEAQ in the germline V gene (reference sequence). The CDR3 extends over 14 amino acids. CDR3 sequence: CASSLGTGRNEQFF. CDR3 nucleotides: TGTGCCAGCAGCTTAGGGACAGGGAGGAATGAGCAGTTCTTC.

V and J are TRBV7-9 and TRBJ2-5; 14 bases line up with TRBD2. V shed 6 bases, J shed 4 bases, and the junction held 7 bases outside the gene matches. Per the germline V gene, CDR1 is SEHNR and CDR2 is FQNEAQ (reference sequence). CDR3 length equals 16 residues. CDR3 sequence: CASSQGLAGVRETQYF. The CDR3 nucleotides are TGTGCCAGCAGTCAGGGACTAGCGGGAGTACGAGAGACCCAGTACTTC.

The genes are TRBV29-1 and TRBJ2-7; D is undetermined. The germline CDR1 and CDR2 sequences are SQVTM and ANQGSEA. There are 13 residues in the CDR3. The germline V and J ends were trimmed by 1 base and 2 bases, with 9 bases remaining between them. DNA of the CDR3: TGCAGCGTTGAAGTGCCCTACCCCTACGAGCAGTACTTC. Residues: CSVEVPYPYEQYF.

This chain uses TRBV29-1 with TRBJ2-1; 7 bases are shared with TRBD1. V was clipped by 2 bases and J by 3 bases; unmatched bases: 4. This CDR3 has 14 residues. CDR1 and CDR2 from the germline V gene are SQVTM and ANQGSEA. As DNA, the CDR3 is TGCAGCGTTGAAATGGGACAGCTCTACAATGAGCAGTTCTTC. Translating it yields CSVEMGQLYNEQFF.

The V gene is TRBV5-4, the J gene TRBJ1-3, with a tentative D call TRBD1 (5 bases). CDR1 SGHNT and CDR2 YYREEE come from the germline V gene (reference sequence). The ends were cut back, 0 bases at V and 4 bases at J, with 8 bases in the middle. CDR3 length: 14 amino acids. CDR3 bases: TGTGCCAGCAGCTTGGAGGGGAAAGGAAACACCATATATTTT. Its translation: CASSLEGKGNTIYF.

This chain joins TRBV11-2 and TRBJ2-5; maybe TRBD1 (5 bases). The CDR3 has 14 residues. Trimming took off 5 bases at V and 1 base at J, with 11 bases between the two ends. In germline, CDR1 is SGHAT, CDR2 FQNNGV. The CDR3 region is CASSPIDSQETQYF. CDR3 nucleotide sequence: TGTGCCAGCAGCCCTATCGACAGCCAAGAGACCCAGTACTTC.

This chain uses TRBV5-4 with TRBJ1-4; D is uncertain. With 0 bases removed from V and 3 bases from J, the gap between germline ends came to 6 bases. CDR1 and CDR2 from the germline V gene are SGHNT and YYREEE (reference sequence). The CDR3 has 14 residues. CDR3 sequence reads: CASSLADSNEKLFF. The CDR3 DNA reads TGTGCCAGCAGCTTGGCTGATTCTAATGAAAAACTGTTTTTT. Full variable domain (remainder filled in from reference TRBV5-4 and TRBJ1-4): ETGVTQSPTHLIKTRGQQVTLRCSSQSGHNTVSWYQQALGQGPQFIFQYYREEENGRGNFPPRFSGLQFPNYSSELNVNALELDDSALYLCASSLADSNEKLFFGSGTQLSVL.

The chain is built from TRBV11-2 and TRBJ2-7; no definite D call. From germline, CDR1 is SGHAT and CDR2 FQNNGV. The CDR3 length is 12 residues. V lost 0 bases, J lost 1 base, and 1 base lay in between. The CDR3 bases are TGTGCCAGCAGCTTAGAATCCTACGAGCAGTACTTC. This encodes CASSLESYEQYF.

This clone has only a few counts. This chain joins TRBV7-9 and TRBJ2-1; maybe TRBD2 (5 bases). The CDR3 is 12 amino acids. Trimming shortened V by 5 bases and J by 7 bases, and 9 bases separated the two germline ends. Germline values: CDR1 SEHNR, CDR2 FQNEAQ (reference sequence). Written as DNA, the CDR3 is TGTGCCAGCAGCGGAGGTGCTAATGAGCAGTTCTTC. Encoded protein: CASSGGANEQFF.

This rearrangement joins TRBV9 to TRBJ1-2; TRBD1 aligns across 8 bases. CDR1 and CDR2 from the germline V gene are SGDLS and YYNGEE. This CDR3 is built from 13 residues. The V segment lost 3 bases and the J segment 4 bases; nucleotides outside the gene matches: 2. The CDR3 DNA sequence: TGTGCCAGCAGCGCGGGACAGGCCTATGGCTACACCTTC. Residues: CASSAGQAYGYTF.

The V gene is TRBV9, the J gene TRBJ2-1; 7 nucleotides align to TRBD2. With 3 bases clipped from V and 6 bases from J, the junction kept 0 bases outside the gene matches. The CDR3 length is 12 residues. Germline V gene lookup returns CDR1 SGDLS and CDR2 YYNGEE. Here the CDR3 DNA reads TGTGCCAGCAGCGCTAGCGGCAATGAGCAGTTCTTC. Its translation: CASSASGNEQFF.

V is TRBV7-6 and J is TRBJ2-3, with D possibly called TRBD1 or TRBD2 (5 bases each). The CDR3 is 15 residues long. Germline V lookup: CDR1 SGHVS, CDR2 FNYEAQ. With 5 bases removed from V and 3 bases from J, the gap between germline ends came to 15 bases. Here the CDR3 reads CASSQWGSTTDTQYF. The CDR3 DNA sequence: TGTGCCAGCAGCCAATGGGGGAGTACGACAGATACGCAGTATTTT.

The rearrangement joins TRBV19 to TRBJ2-1; D remains unclear. Germline V gene data show CDR1 as LNHDA and CDR2 as SQIVND (reference sequence). V was pared by 4 bases and J by 0 bases, with 7 bases between. The CDR3 is made up of 14 amino acids. The chain's CDR3 is CASSTQSSYNEQFF. As DNA, the CDR3 is TGTGCCAGTAGTACCCAAAGCTCCTACAATGAGCAGTTCTTC.

This clone was counted once. The chain has TRBV19 and TRBJ1-1, with 8 bases identical to TRBD1. Unmatched junction bases numbered 9, after V lost 5 bases and J lost 4 bases. CDR1 is LNHDA, CDR2 SQIVND, per germline (reference sequence). CDR3 length equals 15 residues. CDR3 in DNA: TGTGCCAGTAGTCTGACAGGGGCCGGGAGCACTGAAGCTTTCTTT. It encodes CASSLTGAGSTEAFF.

This clone was counted a single time. The chain employs TRBV25-1 and TRBJ2-1, with D perhaps matching TRBD1 (6 bases). The germline V gene encodes CDR1 MGHDK and CDR2 SYGVNS. CDR3 length: 12 residues. Deletions cut 5 bases from V and 6 bases from J, with 8 bases between. For the CDR3, the DNA is TGTGCCAGCAGTAGGGGGTCCAATGAGCAGTTCTTC. This sequence encodes CASSRGSNEQFF.

The sample holds a few counts of this clone. V and J are TRBV29-1 and TRBJ2-1; D may be TRBD1 (5 bases). The V gene's germline CDR1 is SQVTM and CDR2 ANQGSEA. Trimming took off 1 base at V and 0 bases at J, with 13 bases between the two ends. The length of the CDR3 is 16 residues. CDR3 DNA: TGCAGCGTTGAAGGCAGGGCCTCATTCTCCTACAATGAGCAGTTCTTC. Amino acid sequence: CSVEGRASFSYNEQFF.

The V gene is TRBV30, the J gene TRBJ2-3; D unresolved. Germline V gene lookup returns CDR1 GTSNPN and CDR2 SVGIG (reference sequence). The V end was cut by 1 base, the J end by 1 base, with 9 bases between. CDR3 length: 14 amino acids. The CDR3 spells CAWSEGVGTDTQYF. The CDR3 DNA reads TGTGCCTGGAGTGAGGGTGTCGGCACAGATACGCAGTATTTT.